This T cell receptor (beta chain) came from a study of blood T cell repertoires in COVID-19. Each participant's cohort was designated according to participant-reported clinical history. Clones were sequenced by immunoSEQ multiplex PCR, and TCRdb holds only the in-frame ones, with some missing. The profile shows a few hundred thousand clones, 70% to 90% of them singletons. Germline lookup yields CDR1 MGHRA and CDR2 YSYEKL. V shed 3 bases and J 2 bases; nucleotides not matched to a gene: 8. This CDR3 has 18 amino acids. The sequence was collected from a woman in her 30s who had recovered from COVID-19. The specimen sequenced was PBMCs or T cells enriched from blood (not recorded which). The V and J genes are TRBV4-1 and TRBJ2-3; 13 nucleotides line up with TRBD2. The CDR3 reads CASSHAPGLAGPTDTQYF. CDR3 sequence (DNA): TGCGCCAGCAGCCATGCGCCGGGACTAGCGGGGCCCACAGATACGCAGTATTTT.